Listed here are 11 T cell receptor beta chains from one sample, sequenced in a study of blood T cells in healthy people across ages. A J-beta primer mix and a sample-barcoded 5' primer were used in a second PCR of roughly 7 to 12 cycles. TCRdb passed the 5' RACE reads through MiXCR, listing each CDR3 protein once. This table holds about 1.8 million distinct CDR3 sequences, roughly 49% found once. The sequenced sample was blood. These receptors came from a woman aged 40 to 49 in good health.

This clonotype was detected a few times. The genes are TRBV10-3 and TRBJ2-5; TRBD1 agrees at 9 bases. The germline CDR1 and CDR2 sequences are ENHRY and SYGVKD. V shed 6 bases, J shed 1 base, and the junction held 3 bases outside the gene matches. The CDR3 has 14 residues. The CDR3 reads CAIRGQGIQETQYF. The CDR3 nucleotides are TGTGCCATCAGGGGACAGGGAATCCAAGAGACCCAGTACTTC.

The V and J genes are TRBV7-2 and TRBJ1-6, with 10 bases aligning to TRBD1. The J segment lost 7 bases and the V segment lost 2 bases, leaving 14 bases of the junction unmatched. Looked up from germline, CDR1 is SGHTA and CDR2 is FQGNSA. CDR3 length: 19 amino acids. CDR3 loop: CASSLFTVRTGQGNSPLHF. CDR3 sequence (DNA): TGTGCCAGCAGCTTATTCACCGTTAGAACGGGACAGGGGAATTCACCCCTCCACTTT.

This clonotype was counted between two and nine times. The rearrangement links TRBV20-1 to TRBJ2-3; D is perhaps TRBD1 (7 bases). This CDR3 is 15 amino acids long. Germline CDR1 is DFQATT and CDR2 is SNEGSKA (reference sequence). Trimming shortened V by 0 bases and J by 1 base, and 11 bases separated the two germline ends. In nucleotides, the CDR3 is TGCAGTGCTAGAGAGCAGGGGGAGGGCACAGATACGCAGTATTTT. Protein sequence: CSAREQGEGTDTQYF.

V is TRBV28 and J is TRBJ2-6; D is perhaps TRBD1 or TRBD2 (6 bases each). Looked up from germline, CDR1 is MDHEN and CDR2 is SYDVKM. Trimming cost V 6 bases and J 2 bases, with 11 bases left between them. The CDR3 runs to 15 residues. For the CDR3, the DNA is TGTGCCAGCAGCAAGGGGGGCACTGGGGCCAACGTCCTGACTTTC. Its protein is CASSKGGTGANVLTF. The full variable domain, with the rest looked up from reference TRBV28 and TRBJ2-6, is DVKVTQSSRYLVKRTGEKVFLECVQDMDHENMFWYRQDPGLGLRLIYFSYDVKMKEKGDIPEGYSVSREKKERFSLILESASTNQTSMYLCASSKGGTGANVLTFGAGSRLTVL.

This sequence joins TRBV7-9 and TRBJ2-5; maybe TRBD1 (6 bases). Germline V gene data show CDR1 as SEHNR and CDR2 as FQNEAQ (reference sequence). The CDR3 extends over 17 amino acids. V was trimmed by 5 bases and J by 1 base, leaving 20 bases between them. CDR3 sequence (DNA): TGTGCCAGCAGCCTTTCCTACGGGACAACGCTCCAAGAGACCCAGTACTTC. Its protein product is CASSLSYGTTLQETQYF.

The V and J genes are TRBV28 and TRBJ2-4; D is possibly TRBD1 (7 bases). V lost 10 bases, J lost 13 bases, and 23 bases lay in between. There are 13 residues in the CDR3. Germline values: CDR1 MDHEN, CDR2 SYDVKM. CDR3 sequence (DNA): TGTGCCAATGCACCAGGGGGTTCGGGAGAGCAGTACTTC. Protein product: CANAPGGSGEQYF.

CDR3 sequence: CAINNDKGQFEQYF. The CDR3 DNA is TGTGCCATCAATAACGACAAGGGGCAGTTCGAGCAGTACTTC. The chain employs TRBV10-3 and TRBJ2-7, with a tentative D call TRBD1 (5 bases). Germline CDR1 and CDR2: ENHRY and SYGVKD. CDR3 length: 14 amino acids. V lost 7 bases to trimming and J lost 6 bases, with 19 bases between them.

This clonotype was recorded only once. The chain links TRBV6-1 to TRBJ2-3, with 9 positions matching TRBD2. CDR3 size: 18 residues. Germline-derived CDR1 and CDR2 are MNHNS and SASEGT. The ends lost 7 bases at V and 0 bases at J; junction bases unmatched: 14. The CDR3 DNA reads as TGTGCCAGCACCAACCGAGAGGGCGGGGGGGCAAGCACAGATACGCAGTATTTT. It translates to CASTNREGGGASTDTQYF.

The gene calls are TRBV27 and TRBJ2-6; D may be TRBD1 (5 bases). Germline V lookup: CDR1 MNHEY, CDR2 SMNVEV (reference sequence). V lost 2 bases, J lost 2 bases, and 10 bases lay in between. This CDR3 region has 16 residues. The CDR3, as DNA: TGTGCCAGCAGTTTAGGCTGGGGCGCTGGGGCCAACGTCCTGACTTTC. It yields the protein CASSLGWGAGANVLTF.

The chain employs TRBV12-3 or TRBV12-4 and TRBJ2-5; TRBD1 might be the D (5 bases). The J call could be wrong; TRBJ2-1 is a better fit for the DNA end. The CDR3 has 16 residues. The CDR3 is CASSFNSGQGRETQFF. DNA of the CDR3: TGTGCCAGCAGTTTTAATTCTGGGCAGGGAAGAGAGACCCAGTTCTTC.

The CDR3 protein is CASSEGTGMAKNIQYF. The CDR3 DNA follows: TGTGCCAGCAGTGAGGGGACAGGGATGGCCAAAAACATTCAGTACTTC. The chain is built from TRBV6-1 and TRBJ2-5; 9 positions match TRBD1. The J call may be in error: the DNA end matches TRBJ2-4 better. The CDR3 has 16 amino acids. The germline V gene encodes CDR1 MNHNS and CDR2 SASEGT.